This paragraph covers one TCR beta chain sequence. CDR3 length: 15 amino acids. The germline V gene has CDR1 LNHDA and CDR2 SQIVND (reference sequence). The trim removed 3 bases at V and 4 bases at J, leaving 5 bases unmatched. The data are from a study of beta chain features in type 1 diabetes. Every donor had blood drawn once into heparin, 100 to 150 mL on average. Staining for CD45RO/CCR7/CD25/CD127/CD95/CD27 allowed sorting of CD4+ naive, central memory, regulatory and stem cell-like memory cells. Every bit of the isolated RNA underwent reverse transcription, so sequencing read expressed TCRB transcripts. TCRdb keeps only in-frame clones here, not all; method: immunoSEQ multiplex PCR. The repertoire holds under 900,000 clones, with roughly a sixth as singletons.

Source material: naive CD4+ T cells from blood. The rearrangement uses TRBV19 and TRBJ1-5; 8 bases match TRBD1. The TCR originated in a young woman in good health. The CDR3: CASSMTTGANQPQHF. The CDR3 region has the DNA TGTGCCAGTAGTATGACGACAGGGGCAAATCAGCCCCAGCATTTT.